This TCR beta chain is drawn from a study of long-term antiretroviral therapy in people with HIV. Survey level was the resolution at which the v3.0 immunoSEQ assay ran. Repertoires were generated with immunoSEQ multiplex PCR, while TCRdb's copy carries only in-frame clones and drops some. The table shows tens of thousands of clones, with 70% to 90% occurring only once. Concerning this clone: Its specificity is not known.

V trimming: 4 bases; J trimming: 5 bases; junction bases outside the gene matches: 7. The CDR3 is 16 residues long. Germline CDR1 SGHRS, CDR2 YFSETQ. Study-wide results and limits: Diversity increased after ART yet remained lower than in transplant donor controls.

The source was unsorted PBMCs, collected 1.6 years after starting antiretroviral therapy. The receptor was isolated from a man aged 35 to 55 with HIV. The V gene is TRBV5-1, the J gene TRBJ1-4; the match to TRBD1 covers 11 bases. The CDR3 spells CASSPGGTGGNEKLFF. The CDR3 DNA reads as TGCGCCAGCAGCCCAGGAGGGACAGGGGGGAATGAAAAACTGTTTTTT. Together with reference TRBV5-1 and TRBJ1-4, the CDR3 gives the full variable domain: KAGVTQTPRYLIKTRGQQVTLSCSPISGHRSVSWYQQTPGQGLQFLFEYFSETQRNKGNFPGRFSGRQFSNSRSEMNVSTLELGDSALYLCASSPGGTGGNEKLFFGSGTQLSVL.